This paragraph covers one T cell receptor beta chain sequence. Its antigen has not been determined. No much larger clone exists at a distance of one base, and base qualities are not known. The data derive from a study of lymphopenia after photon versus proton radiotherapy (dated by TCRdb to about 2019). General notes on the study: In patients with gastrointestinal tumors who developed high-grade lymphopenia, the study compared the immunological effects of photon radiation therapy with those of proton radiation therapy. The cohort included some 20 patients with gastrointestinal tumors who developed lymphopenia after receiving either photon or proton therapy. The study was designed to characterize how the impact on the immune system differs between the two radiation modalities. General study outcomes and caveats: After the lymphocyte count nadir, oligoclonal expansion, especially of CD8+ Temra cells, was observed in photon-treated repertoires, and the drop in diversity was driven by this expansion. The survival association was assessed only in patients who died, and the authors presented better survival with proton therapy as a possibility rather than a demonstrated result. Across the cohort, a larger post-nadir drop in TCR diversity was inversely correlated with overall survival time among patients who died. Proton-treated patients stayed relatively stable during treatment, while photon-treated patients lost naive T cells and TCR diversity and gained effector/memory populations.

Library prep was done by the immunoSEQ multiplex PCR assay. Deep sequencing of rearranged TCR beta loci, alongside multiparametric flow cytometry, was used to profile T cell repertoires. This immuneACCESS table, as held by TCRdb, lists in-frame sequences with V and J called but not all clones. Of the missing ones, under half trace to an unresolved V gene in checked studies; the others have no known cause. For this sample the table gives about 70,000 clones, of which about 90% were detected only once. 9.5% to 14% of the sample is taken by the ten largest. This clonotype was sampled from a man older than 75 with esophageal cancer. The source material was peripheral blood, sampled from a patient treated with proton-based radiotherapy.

The bases are TGTGCCAGCAGCCAAGATGATACAGAGACCTACGAGCAGTACTTC. It specifies CASSQDDTETYEQYF. The rearranged segments are TRBV4-2 and TRBJ2-7; the D segment cannot be called with confidence. Spanning cysteine to phenylalanine, the CDR3 consists of 15 amino acids. The entry retains the CDR3 DNA only, 45 bases that are in frame from base 1. V loses 0 bases of germline sequence and J loses 2 bases, and the interval between the two ends is 11 bases. CDR1 and CDR2, per the germline V gene, are LGHNA and YNFKEQ.